This record covers a single T cell receptor (beta chain). The antigen is unknown. This entry comes from a study of cytomegalovirus exposure and HLA in healthy donors. The PCR had 60 Vbeta and 13 Jbeta primers. The protocol was immunoSEQ multiplex PCR, while the TCRdb copy is restricted to in-frame clones and leaves out a portion. The data show some 110,000 clones, roughly three quarters seen once. Looked up from germline, CDR1 is MDHEN and CDR2 is SYDVKM. This CDR3 has 16 amino acids. The junction had 8 bases not matched to a gene; V was cut back by 6 bases and J by 0 bases. Study conclusions and caveats: Presence/absence analyses supposed approximately even sequencing depth among donors.

The sample was PBMCs. V and J are TRBV28 and TRBJ2-3, with 8 nucleotides matching TRBD2. The TCR sequence derives from a woman aged 40 to 55 in good health and CMV-seronegative. This chain's CDR3 is CASSGYGRVSTDTQYF. The CDR3 bases are TGTGCCAGCAGCGGTTACGGGAGGGTTAGCACAGATACGCAGTATTTT.